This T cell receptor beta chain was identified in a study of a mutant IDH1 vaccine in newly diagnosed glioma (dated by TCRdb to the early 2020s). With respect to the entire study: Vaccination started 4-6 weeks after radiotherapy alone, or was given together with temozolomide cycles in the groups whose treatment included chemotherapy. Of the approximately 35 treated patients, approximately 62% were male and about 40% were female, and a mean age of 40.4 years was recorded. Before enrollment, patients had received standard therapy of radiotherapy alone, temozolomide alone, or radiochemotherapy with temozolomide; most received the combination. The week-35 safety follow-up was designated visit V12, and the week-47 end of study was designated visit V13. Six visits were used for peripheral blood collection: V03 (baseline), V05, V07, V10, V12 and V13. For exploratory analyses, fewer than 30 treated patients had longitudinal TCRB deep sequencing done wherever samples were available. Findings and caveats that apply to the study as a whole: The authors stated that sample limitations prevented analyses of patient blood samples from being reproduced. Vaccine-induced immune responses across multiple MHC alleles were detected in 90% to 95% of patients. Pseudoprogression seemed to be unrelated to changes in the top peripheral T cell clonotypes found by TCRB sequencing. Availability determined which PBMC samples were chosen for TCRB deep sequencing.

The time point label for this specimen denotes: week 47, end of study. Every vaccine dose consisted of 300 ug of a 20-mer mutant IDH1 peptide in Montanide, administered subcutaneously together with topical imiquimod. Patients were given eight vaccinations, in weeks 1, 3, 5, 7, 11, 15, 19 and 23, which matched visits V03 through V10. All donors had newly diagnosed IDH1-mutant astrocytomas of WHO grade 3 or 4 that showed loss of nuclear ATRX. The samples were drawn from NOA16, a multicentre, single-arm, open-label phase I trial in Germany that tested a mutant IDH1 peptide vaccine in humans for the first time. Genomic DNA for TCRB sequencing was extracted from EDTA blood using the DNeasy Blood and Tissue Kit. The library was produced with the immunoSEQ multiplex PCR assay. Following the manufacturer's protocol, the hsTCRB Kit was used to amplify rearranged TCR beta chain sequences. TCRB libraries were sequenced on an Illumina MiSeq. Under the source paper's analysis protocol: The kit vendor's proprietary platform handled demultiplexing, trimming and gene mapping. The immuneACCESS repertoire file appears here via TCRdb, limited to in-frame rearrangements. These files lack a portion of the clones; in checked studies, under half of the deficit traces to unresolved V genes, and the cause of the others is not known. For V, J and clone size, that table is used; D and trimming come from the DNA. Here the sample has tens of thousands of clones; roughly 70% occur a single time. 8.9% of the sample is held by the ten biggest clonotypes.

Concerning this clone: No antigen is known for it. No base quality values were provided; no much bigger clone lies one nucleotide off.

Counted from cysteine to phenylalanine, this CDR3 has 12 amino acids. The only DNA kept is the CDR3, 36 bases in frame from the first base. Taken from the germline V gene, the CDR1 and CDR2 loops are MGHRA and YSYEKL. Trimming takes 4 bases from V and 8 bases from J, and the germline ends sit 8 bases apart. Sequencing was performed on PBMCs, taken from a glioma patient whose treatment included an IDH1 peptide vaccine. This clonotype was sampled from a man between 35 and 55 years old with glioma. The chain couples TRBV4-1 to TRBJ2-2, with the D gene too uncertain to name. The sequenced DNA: TGCGCCAGCAGCCGCACCCTGGGGGAGCTGTTTTTT. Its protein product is CASSRTLGELFF.